The clone carrying this TCR beta chain was observed a handful of times. Its specificity is not known. CDR3 length equals 16 residues. The junction had 7 bases not matched to a gene; V was cut back by 5 bases and J by 0 bases. Looked up from germline, CDR1 is SEHNR and CDR2 is FQNEAQ (reference sequence). The entry originates in a study of blood T cells in healthy people across ages. Overall study: About one barcoded beta molecule per two T cells was captured by template switching. General study results and limits: It was held that diversity estimates obtained from one million T cells represented underestimates. There was a strong correlation between TCR beta diversity and naive T cell percentage.

Sample-barcoded 5' priming and a J-beta primer mix drove a second PCR of roughly 6 to 12 cycles. Tags on each cDNA molecule came from a template-switch adaptor with 12 random nucleotides. TCRdb reprocessed the 5' RACE reads via MiXCR and lists one record per CDR3 protein. The sample holds about 730,000 distinct CDR3 sequences, 35% to 45% seen once. Source material: blood. The receptor's source is an older woman in good health. This sequence joins TRBV7-9 and TRBJ2-3; 8 bases are shared with TRBD2. The CDR3 sequence is CASSPSRGDSTDTQYF. The CDR3 DNA sequence: TGTGCCAGCAGCCCGTCGCGGGGGGATAGCACAGATACGCAGTATTTT.